One and the same sample provided the 21 T cell receptor beta chains below, sequenced in a study of cytomegalovirus exposure and HLA in healthy donors. It was with 60 Vbeta and 13 Jbeta primers that the PCR ran. This table comes from immunoSEQ multiplex PCR, and its TCRdb copy is limited to in-frame clones, with some not included. The repertoire consists of 100,000 to 150,000 clones, with around 82% occurring once and the leading ten covering approximately 1.3%. Sequenced input: PBMCs. Receptor source: a female donor in good health and CMV-seronegative.

The J gene is TRBJ1-1, the V gene TRBV14; no firm D call. CDR3 length: 14 amino acids. The germline V gene encodes CDR1 SGHDN and CDR2 FVKESK. V was shortened by 2 bases and J by 2 bases, with 9 bases between the two germline ends. CDR3 sequence (DNA): TGTGCCAGCAGCCAATTGGTGGCTAACACTGAAGCTTTCTTT. Its translation: CASSQLVANTEAFF.

The chain carries TRBV7-9 and TRBJ2-1, with D perhaps matching TRBD1 (6 bases). The CDR3 sequence is 16 residues long. V was cut by 6 bases and J by 2 bases, with 17 bases left in between. The germline V gene has CDR1 SEHNR and CDR2 FQNEAQ (reference sequence). CDR3 residues: CASRPPTRGPYNEQFF. CDR3 nucleotide sequence: TGTGCCAGCAGGCCCCCAACCAGGGGACCCTACAATGAGCAGTTCTTC.

The CDR3, as DNA: TGTGCCAGCAGTGATTGGGGACAGGGGGCGCGCGGAAACACCATATATTTT. It is translated as CASSDWGQGARGNTIYF. The genes are TRBV2 and TRBJ1-3, with TRBD1 identical over 12 bases. The germline CDR1 and CDR2 sequences are SNHLY and FYNNEI. This CDR3 is 17 amino acids long. V gave up 3 bases and J gave up 4 bases; unmatched junction bases: 7.

The chain carries TRBV27 and TRBJ2-4, with TRBD2 matching over 11 bases. The length of the CDR3 is 15 residues. J gave up 6 bases and V 8 bases, and 9 bases lay outside the gene matches. CDR1 and CDR2 (germline): MNHEY, SMNVEV (reference sequence). DNA for the CDR3: TGTGCCAGCGCAACTACCGGGACTAGCGGAAACATTCAGTACTTC. It encodes CASATTGTSGNIQYF.

The CDR3 protein is CASSQSRTTSRLGYTF. The CDR3, as DNA: TGTGCCAGCAGCCAGAGTAGAACCACTTCCCGACTTGGCTACACCTTC. This chain joins TRBV7-8 and TRBJ1-2; no clear D gene. The CDR3 is 16 residues long. Trimming pared 5 bases from V and 7 bases from J, leaving 23 bases between. Germline V CDR1 and CDR2: SGHVS, FQNEAQ.

This clone was seen a few times. This chain joins TRBV5-1 and TRBJ2-3, with TRBD2 matching 7 bases. V gave up 0 bases and J gave up 0 bases; unmatched junction bases: 4. The CDR3 loop spans 16 amino acids. In germline, CDR1 is SGHRS, CDR2 YFSETQ. CDR3 sequence: CASSLVTGGSTDTQYF. CDR3 coding DNA: TGCGCCAGCAGCTTGGTGACCGGGGGGAGCACAGATACGCAGTATTTT.

The V gene is TRBV6-5, the J gene TRBJ2-5, with 7 nucleotides matching TRBD1. The CDR3 contains 12 residues. Trimming removed 10 bases from V and 5 bases from J; junction bases left unmatched: 7. Germline V gene data show CDR1 as MNHEY and CDR2 as SVGAGI. For the CDR3, the DNA is TGTGCCACTCAGGGGGACGGGGAGACCCAGTACTTC. This gives the protein CATQGDGETQYF.

This chain links TRBV5-4 with TRBJ1-1; D gene ambiguous. CDR1 is SGHNT and CDR2 is YYREEE in the germline V gene (reference sequence). V lost 0 bases to trimming and J lost 0 bases, with 9 bases between them. The CDR3 has 15 residues. CDR3 bases: TGTGCCAGCAGCTTGGGGGCAGCAATGAACACTGAAGCTTTCTTT. This gives the protein CASSLGAAMNTEAFF.

This sequence joins TRBV7-8 and TRBJ2-5, with D possibly being TRBD1 (6 bases). TRBJ2-7 explains the end of the DNA better; the J call may be wrong. The CDR3 spans 12 residues. CDR1 and CDR2 (germline): SGHVS, FQNEAQ. CDR3 amino acids: CASSPDRNEQYF. In nucleotides, the CDR3 is TGTGCCAGCAGCCCGGACAGAAACGAGCAGTACTTC.

This clone was recorded only once. The genes are TRBV19 and TRBJ2-1; TRBD1 matches 9 bases. The CDR3 has 15 residues. The germline V gene has CDR1 LNHDA and CDR2 SQIVND (reference sequence). V gave up 5 bases and J gave up 3 bases; unmatched junction bases: 5. In DNA, the CDR3 is TGTGCCAGTAGTTCGGACAGGGGAGGCTACAATGAGCAGTTCTTC. This translates into CASSSDRGGYNEQFF.

V and J are TRBV6-4 and TRBJ2-1; tentative D call: TRBD1 (5 bases). Germline values: CDR1 MRHNA, CDR2 SNTAGT. With 6 bases removed from V and 4 bases from J, the gap between germline ends came to 22 bases. CDR3 length: 17 amino acids. CDR3 protein: CASRHPCRAYPYNEQFF. CDR3 nucleotides: TGTGCCAGCAGACACCCCTGCAGGGCATACCCTTACAATGAGCAGTTCTTC.

The rearrangement links TRBV5-8 to TRBJ1-4, with D perhaps TRBD1 (6 bases). Germline V CDR1 and CDR2: SGHTS, YDEGEE. Trimming stripped 0 bases from V and 0 bases from J, with 9 bases between. The CDR3 length is 16 residues. The DNA for the CDR3 is TGTGCCAGCAGCTTGGGAGGGGGAACAACTAATGAAAAACTGTTTTTT. This gives the protein CASSLGGGTTNEKLFF.

This chain links TRBV27 with TRBJ2-3, with D unclear. V lost 1 base to trimming and J lost 3 bases, with 11 bases between them. The CDR3 has 15 amino acids. Germline values: CDR1 MNHEY, CDR2 SMNVEV (reference sequence). The CDR3 loop reads CASSLWAPLTDTQYF. The DNA for the CDR3 is TGTGCCAGCAGTTTATGGGCCCCTCTTACAGATACGCAGTATTTT.

CDR3 nucleotides: TGTGCCAGCAGCTTAGGGCTCGGAGGCACAGATACGCAGTATTTT. Translation: CASSLGLGGTDTQYF. The chain combines TRBV7-6 with TRBJ2-3; D ambiguous. CDR1 and CDR2 from the germline V gene are SGHVS and FNYEAQ. The CDR3 is made up of 15 amino acids. V lost 1 base, J lost 1 base, and 9 bases lay in between.

The chain joins TRBV2 to TRBJ1-4, with D tentatively TRBD1 (5 bases). V lost 2 bases and J 5 bases, leaving 12 bases between the germline ends. CDR1 and CDR2 (germline): SNHLY, FYNNEI. CDR3 length: 15 residues. The CDR3 DNA reads as TGTGCCAGCAGTGAATGGAGGGGCGGAAATGAAAAACTGTTTTTT. Translated: CASSEWRGGNEKLFF.

About this clone: The junction does not match germline at one end; this may be a read error. This chain links TRBV7-9 with TRBJ2-7, with D unresolved. Germline values: CDR1 SEHNR, CDR2 FQNEAQ (reference sequence). The CDR3 spans 12 residues. CDR3 bases: TGTTCCAGCAGTCTTAGCACCCACGAGCAGTACTTC. Translating gives CSSSLSTHEQYF.

The rearrangement uses TRBV6-5 and TRBJ1-5, with TRBD1 as a possible D gene (5 bases). Germline V lookup: CDR1 MNHEY, CDR2 SVGAGI. The length of the CDR3 is 14 residues. The V end lost 5 bases, the J end lost 4 bases, and 12 bases lay between the germline ends. CDR3 sequence reads: CASSRGTENQPQHF. The CDR3 bases are TGTGCCAGCAGTCGTGGGACTGAGAATCAGCCCCAGCATTTT.

This clone came up a few times. The chain couples TRBV7-2 to TRBJ1-1; D perhaps matches TRBD1 (5 bases). The V gene's germline CDR1 is SGHTA and CDR2 FQGNSA. The CDR3 totals 15 residues. V was pared by 2 bases and J by 0 bases, with 10 bases between. CDR3 sequence (DNA): TGTGCCAGCAGCTTAAAGGGGCCCATGAACACTGAAGCTTTCTTT. This gives the protein CASSLKGPMNTEAFF.

The CDR3 reads CASSPGGSDVSYEQYF. CDR3 bases: TGCGCCAGCAGCCCGGGAGGGTCGGACGTCTCCTACGAGCAGTACTTC. The chain is built from TRBV5-1 and TRBJ2-7, with 8 nucleotides matching TRBD2. The CDR3 length is 16 residues. Germline V CDR1 and CDR2: SGHRS, YFSETQ. V was clipped by 4 bases and J by 0 bases; unmatched bases: 9.

V gene TRBV5-1 combines with J gene TRBJ2-1; 9 nucleotides align to TRBD2. The junction had 3 bases not matched to a gene; V was cut back by 4 bases and J by 4 bases. The germline V gene has CDR1 SGHRS and CDR2 YFSETQ. There are 14 residues in the CDR3. The chain's CDR3 is CASSRLAEYNEQFF. As DNA, the CDR3 is TGCGCCAGCAGCAGACTAGCGGAATACAATGAGCAGTTCTTC.

With regard to this clone: The same CDR3 arises from other DNA sequences in this sample as well. The J gene is TRBJ1-1, the V gene TRBV30; D not resolved. The V gene lost 0 bases and the J gene lost 5 bases, with 13 bases spanning the gap. The CDR3 sequence is 14 residues long. Germline CDR1 reads GTSNPN; CDR2 reads SVGIG (reference sequence). CDR3 residues: CAWSVRGGKTEAFF. DNA of the CDR3: TGTGCCTGGAGTGTACGGGGAGGTAAGACTGAAGCTTTCTTT.